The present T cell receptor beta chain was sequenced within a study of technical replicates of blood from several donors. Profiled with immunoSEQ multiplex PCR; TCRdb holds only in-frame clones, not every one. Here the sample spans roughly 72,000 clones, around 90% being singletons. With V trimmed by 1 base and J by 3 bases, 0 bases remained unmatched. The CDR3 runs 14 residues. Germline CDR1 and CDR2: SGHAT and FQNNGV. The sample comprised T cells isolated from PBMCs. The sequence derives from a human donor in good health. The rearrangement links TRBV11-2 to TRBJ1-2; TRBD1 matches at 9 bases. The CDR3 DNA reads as TGTGCCAGCAGCTTAGGACAGGGGGACTATGGCTACACCTTC. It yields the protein CASSLGQGDYGYTF.